This passage covers 8 T cell receptor beta chains from one sample sequenced in a study of CD8+ T cells in alopecia areata. Investigators isolated RNA and reverse transcribed it into cDNA to act as the sequencing template. TCRdb's table, derived via immunoSEQ multiplex PCR, lists solely in-frame clones and lacks some. The table has over 85,000 clones, roughly two fifths seen once. The sequenced sample consisted of CD4+ T cells sorted from blood. Every receptor here comes from a human donor with alopecia areata.

The chain links TRBV2 to TRBJ2-7; tentatively, D is TRBD1 or TRBD2 (5 bases each). CDR1 and CDR2 from the germline V gene are SNHLY and FYNNEI. The CDR3 runs 15 residues. V was shortened by 4 bases and J by 4 bases, with 17 bases between the two germline ends. The CDR3 spells CASSVSLGPRYEQYF. CDR3 nucleotides: TGTGCCAGCAGTGTATCTTTGGGACCGAGATACGAGCAGTACTTC.

This chain links TRBV7-9 with TRBJ2-5; D is perhaps TRBD1 (6 bases). Germline V gene sequence: CDR1 SEHNR, CDR2 FQNEAQ (reference sequence). The CDR3 spans 14 residues. Trimming left V 5 bases short and J 5 bases short, with 15 bases between. CDR3 nucleotides: TGTGCCAGCAGCGTTCGACAGGATCCGGAGACCCAGTACTTC. This codes for CASSVRQDPETQYF.

This clone was observed once. This chain uses TRBV27 with TRBJ2-2, with D unclear. Germline V gene sequence: CDR1 MNHEY, CDR2 SMNVEV (reference sequence). The CDR3 contains 14 residues. Trimming took 0 bases from V and 1 from J, leaving 3 bases between them. CDR3 region: CASSLSLNTGELFF. The CDR3 DNA sequence: TGTGCCAGCAGTTTATCCCTGAACACCGGGGAGCTGTTTTTT.

This clone was counted a few times. The CDR3 DNA sequence: TGTGCCAGTAGATTACGGACGTCAAACTATGGCTACACCTTC. Its protein product is CASRLRTSNYGYTF. The chain recombines TRBV19 with TRBJ1-2; no reliable D call. The V end was cut by 6 bases, the J end by 2 bases, with 13 bases between. Germline CDR1 reads LNHDA; CDR2 reads SQIVND (reference sequence). The CDR3 is 14 amino acids.

This clone was observed a few times. This rearrangement joins TRBV7-9 to TRBJ2-5; the match to TRBD1 covers 8 bases. CDR1 and CDR2 (germline): SEHNR, FQNEAQ (reference sequence). V shed 5 bases, J shed 2 bases, and the junction held 10 bases outside the gene matches. The CDR3 loop spans 16 amino acids. As DNA, the CDR3 is TGTGCCAGCAGCCGTAGAAGGACAGGGCTACAAGAGACCCAGTACTTC. It encodes CASSRRRTGLQETQYF.

This clone was picked up a small number of times. This sequence joins TRBV28 and TRBJ1-2, with D perhaps matching TRBD1 (6 bases). Germline CDR1 reads MDHEN; CDR2 reads SYDVKM. V shed 6 bases and J shed 8 bases, with 13 bases lying between them. The CDR3 spans 12 residues. The CDR3 protein is CASRQGRYGYTF. The CDR3, as DNA: TGTGCCAGCAGACAGGGACGGTACGGCTACACCTTC.

This clone was seen only a few times. The gene calls are TRBV7-2 and TRBJ2-1; D is ambiguous. V was cut by 2 bases and J by 4 bases, with 6 bases left in between. The length of the CDR3 is 13 residues. Germline values: CDR1 SGHTA, CDR2 FQGNSA. The CDR3 protein is CASSLFAYNEQFF. CDR3 DNA: TGTGCCAGCAGCTTATTTGCATACAATGAGCAGTTCTTC.

This clone came up a few times. The chain combines TRBV29-1 with TRBJ1-1; D perhaps matches TRBD1 (5 bases). Per the germline V gene, CDR1 is SQVTM and CDR2 is ANQGSEA. V lost 5 bases and J lost 12, with 13 bases in between. The CDR3 length is 10 residues. CDR3 sequence (DNA): TGCAGCGTTCGGCAGGGAGGTACTTTCTTT. Translating it yields CSVRQGGTFF.